This T cell receptor beta chain was obtained from a study of CD8 T cells in ankylosing spondylitis. General study points: Seven or eight highly homologous variants formed a TCR beta motif that appeared characteristic of ankylosing spondylitis blood.

CDR3 length equals 15 residues. Germline V gene lookup returns CDR1 KGHDR and CDR2 SFDVKD. Losses at the gene ends were 4 bases for V and 7 bases for J; bases not matched to a gene: 5. MiXCR, run by TCRdb on the 5' RACE reads, gives a single entry per CDR3 protein. The sample consists of about 310,000 distinct CDR3 sequences, less than 25% of them appearing once. In this sample, this clonotype turned up a few times. Its antigen is not known. This chain links TRBV24-1 with TRBJ2-1; TRBD1 agrees at 11 bases. The sequence derives from a female donor with ankylosing spondylitis or in good health (not recorded which). Sequencing input: blood, either unsorted or a sorted T cell fraction (not recorded which). DNA for the CDR3: TGTGCCACCAGTGACCCCGGGACAGGGGGGAATGAGCAGTTCTTC. Its translation is CATSDPGTGGNEQFF.